This T cell receptor beta chain was profiled in a study of cytomegalovirus exposure and HLA in healthy donors. This clone showed up just a few times. This CDR3 is 15 amino acids long. Germline V gene sequence: CDR1 SGHVS, CDR2 FQNEAQ. Trimming at V came to 4 bases and at J to 6 bases, leaving 6 bases not matched to a gene. A multiplex PCR was run with 60 Vbeta primers and 13 Jbeta primers. Sequencing was performed with immunoSEQ multiplex PCR; in TCRdb, only in-frame clones are kept and a portion is missing. The sample lists 90,000 to 120,000 clones, over 9.5% occurring once. The sample consisted of PBMCs. This rearrangement joins TRBV7-8 to TRBJ2-7; 13 nucleotides agree with TRBD2. The source is a man in his forties in good health and CMV-seropositive. The CDR3 reads CASSSPLAGGPEQYF. CDR3 DNA: TGTGCCAGCAGCTCCCCACTAGCGGGAGGGCCCGAGCAGTACTTC. Full variable domain (missing parts from reference TRBV7-8 and TRBJ2-7): GAGVSQSPRYKVAKRGQDVALRCDPISGHVSLFWYQQALGQGPEFLTYFQNEAQLDKSGLPSDRFFAERPEGSVSTLKIQRTQQEDSAVYLCASSSPLAGGPEQYFGPGTRLTVT.